What follows is one T cell receptor (beta chain) and its context. The CDR3 extends over 14 amino acids. Germline lookup yields CDR1 SEHNR and CDR2 FQNEAQ (reference sequence). V was cut by 5 bases and J by 7 bases, with 15 bases left in between. The data originate from a study of cytomegalovirus exposure and HLA in healthy donors. Both 60 Vbeta primers and 13 Jbeta primers went into the PCR. Repertoires were generated with immunoSEQ multiplex PCR, while TCRdb's copy carries only in-frame clones and drops some. The sample holds around 140,000 clones. This TCR was sampled from a woman between 40 and 50 years old in good health and CMV-seronegative. The sample taken for sequencing was PBMCs. J is TRBJ1-3 and V is TRBV7-9, with D perhaps matching TRBD1 (6 bases). The CDR3 protein is CASSLRQVFNTIYF. CDR3 DNA sequence: TGTGCCAGCAGCCTCCGACAGGTTTTTAACACCATATATTTT.